These 9 T cell receptor beta chains share one sample of origin, sequenced in a study of CD8 T cells in Susac syndrome. Random-hexamer reverse transcription was applied to 0.5 to 1 ug RNA. Using its own MiXCR run on the immunoSEQ multiplex PCR reads, TCRdb lists one record per CDR3 protein. Among under 350,000 distinct CDR3 sequences listed, about 91% were seen once. Sequenced input: CD4+ T cells from PBMCs. Source of these receptors: a human donor with multiple sclerosis.

The chain is built from TRBV12-3 or TRBV12-4 and TRBJ2-7; no reliable D call. CDR3 length: 11 residues. Trimming left V 9 bases short and J 3 bases short, with 9 bases between. CDR3 in amino acids: CASAELYEQYF. CDR3 bases: TGTGCCAGTGCTGAACTCTACGAGCAGTACTTC.

The V and J genes are TRBV29-1 and TRBJ2-4; D possibly corresponds to TRBD2 (6 bases). V was clipped by 0 bases and J by 16 bases, with 13 bases between them. The germline CDR1 and CDR2 sequences are SQVTM and ANQGSEA. The CDR3 runs to 11 residues. Here the CDR3 DNA reads TGCAGCGTTGAAGAGGAACTAGCCCACTACTTC. Amino acid sequence: CSVEEELAHYF. Full variable domain (outside the CDR3, taken from reference TRBV29-1 and TRBJ2-4): SAVISQKPSRDICQRGTSLTIQCQVDSQVTMMFWYRQQPGQSLTLIATANQGSEATYESGFVIDKFPISRPNLTFSTLTVSNMSPEDSSIYLCSVEEELAHYFGAGTRLSVL.

This chain links TRBV5-6 with TRBJ1-2; 12 positions match TRBD1. Germline V lookup: CDR1 SGHDT, CDR2 YYEEEE. The CDR3 has 18 residues. V gave up 1 base and J gave up 2 bases; unmatched junction bases: 9. The CDR3 DNA reads TGTGCCAGCAGCTTGTGGGGACTGGGACAGGGGGCGAACTATGGCTACACCTTC. It codes for CASSLWGLGQGANYGYTF.

This clonotype was recorded once. This chain connects TRBV20-1 to TRBJ1-1; D may be TRBD1 (6 bases). CDR3 length equals 13 residues. Germline values: CDR1 DFQATT, CDR2 SNEGSKA (reference sequence). Trimming removed 3 bases at V and 2 bases at J, with 10 bases between. The CDR3 region is CSARFGGNTEAFF. CDR3 sequence (DNA): TGCAGTGCTAGGTTCGGGGGCAACACTGAAGCTTTCTTT.

The chain employs TRBV7-3 and TRBJ1-1; TRBD1 is a possible D gene (6 bases). The CDR3 loop spans 13 amino acids. Between the trimmed V and J ends, which lost 5 bases and 3 bases, there was a span of 10 bases. Germline-derived CDR1 and CDR2 are SGHTA and FQGTGA. CDR3 DNA: TGTGCCAGCAGCACAAAGGGGGACACTGAAGCTTTCTTT. Its translation is CASSTKGDTEAFF.

The chain carries TRBV19 and TRBJ2-1, with 12 bases fitting TRBD2. In germline, CDR1 is LNHDA, CDR2 SQIVND (reference sequence). The CDR3 contains 18 residues. The trim removed 4 bases at V and 4 bases at J, leaving 11 bases unmatched. Here the CDR3 reads CASSTEGLLAGGYNEQFF. The CDR3 nucleotides are TGTGCCAGTAGTACCGAAGGACTACTAGCGGGAGGATACAATGAGCAGTTCTTC. Supplemented by reference TRBV19 and TRBJ2-1, the full variable domain reads DGGITQSPKYLFRKEGQNVTLSCEQNLNHDAMYWYRQDPGQGLRLIYYSQIVNDFQKGDIAEGYSVSREKKESFPLTVTSAQKNPTAFYLCASSTEGLLAGGYNEQFFGPGTRLTVL.

This chain links TRBV30 with TRBJ2-7; no clear D. Germline CDR1 reads GTSNPN; CDR2 reads SVGIG (reference sequence). Trimming cost V 3 bases and J 0 bases, with 9 bases left between them. This CDR3 has 13 residues. The CDR3 loop reads CAWRSRLSYEQYF. The CDR3 DNA reads as TGTGCCTGGAGGTCGCGTCTCTCCTACGAGCAGTACTTC.

This CDR3 reads CASSLYVAYEQYF. CDR3 DNA: TGTGCCAGCAGCCTATACGTGGCCTACGAGCAGTACTTC. The V and J genes are TRBV7-3 and TRBJ2-7; D remains ambiguous. From germline, CDR1 is SGHTA and CDR2 FQGTGA. The CDR3 totals 13 residues. Trimming took 5 bases from V and 2 from J, leaving 10 bases between them.

In DNA, the CDR3 is TGTGCCAGCAGCCCTAGGAGGAGGACTAGCGGTTCGGGCTCAGATACGCAGTATTTT. It yields the protein CASSPRRRTSGSGSDTQYF. The V call is TRBV7-2, the J call TRBJ2-3, with 10 bases fitting TRBD2. The germline gives CDR1 SGHTA, CDR2 FQGNSA. The CDR3 totals 19 residues. Trimming removed 5 bases from V and 4 bases from J; junction bases left unmatched: 18.